This TCR beta chain was captured by sequencing in a study of T-cell reconstitution after alpha-beta-depleted transplantation in children. Library preparation (for TCRbeta) was performed with unique molecular identifiers. TCRdb reprocessed the PCR reads via MiXCR and lists one record per CDR3 protein. Altogether around 240,000 distinct CDR3 sequences are present, roughly 8.2% being singletons, with the ten largest covering just under 6.5%. V shed 4 bases, J shed 6 bases, and the junction held 7 bases outside the gene matches. The CDR3 is made up of 14 amino acids. CDR1 is MNHNS, CDR2 SASEGT, per germline. This clonotype has ten or more counts. Its target is not known. Broader study findings: High day-60 TCRbeta diversity in some patients came from surviving recipient T cells and thymic progenitors. T-cell numbers and diversity, one year after transplant, stemmed largely from T cells that were newly produced.

Sequencing was performed on PBMCs, mostly from graft donor cells, taken 180 days after TCRalphabeta/CD19-depleted stem cell transplant. The chain employs TRBV6-1 and TRBJ1-1; 8 bases agree with TRBD1. This TCR came from a male patient younger than 18 who had a stem cell transplant for acute lymphoblastic leukemia, so the T cells may come from the graft donor. CDR3 sequence: CASSAPHRGAEAFF. The CDR3 region has the DNA TGTGCCAGCAGTGCTCCCCACAGGGGGGCTGAAGCTTTCTTT.